This TCR beta chain was sequenced for a study of shared T cell receptors in the human thymus. This CDR3 contains 16 residues. Using immunoSEQ multiplex PCR, the repertoire was profiled, and TCRdb retains in-frame clones only, with some absent. Among fewer than 700,000 clones listed, more than 75% were seen once. The data were also submitted as part of a second study, on human thymus T cells. That paper adds: Corrective heart surgery yielded the resections from which the thymus tissue came. An apparent bias in V and J gene usage was seen in thymic and blood repertoires. Among unrelated individuals, related research reported thymic repertoires that overlapped highly.

J is TRBJ2-6 and V is TRBV21-1; TRBD2 is the table's D call, not checked against the DNA. TRBV21-1 counts as a pseudogene. The clonotype comes from a boy younger than two with a congenital heart defect. The sample comprised thymocytes. CDR3 loop: CASSRRTNSGANVLTF. CDR3 DNA: TGTGCCAGCAGCCGGAGGACGAACTCTGGGGCCAACGTCCTGACTTTC.